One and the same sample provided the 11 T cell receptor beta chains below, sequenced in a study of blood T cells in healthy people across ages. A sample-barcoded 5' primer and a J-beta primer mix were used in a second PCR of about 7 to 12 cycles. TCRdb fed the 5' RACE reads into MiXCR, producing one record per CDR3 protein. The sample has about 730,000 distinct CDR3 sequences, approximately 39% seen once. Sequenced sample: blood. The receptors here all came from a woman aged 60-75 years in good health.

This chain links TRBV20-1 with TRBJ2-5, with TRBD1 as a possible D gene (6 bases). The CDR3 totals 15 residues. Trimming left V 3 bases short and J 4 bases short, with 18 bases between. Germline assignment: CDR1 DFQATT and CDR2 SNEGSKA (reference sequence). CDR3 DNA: TGCAGTGCTAGTCACACCGGGACACCAGGAGAGACCCAGTACTTC. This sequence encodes CSASHTGTPGETQYF.

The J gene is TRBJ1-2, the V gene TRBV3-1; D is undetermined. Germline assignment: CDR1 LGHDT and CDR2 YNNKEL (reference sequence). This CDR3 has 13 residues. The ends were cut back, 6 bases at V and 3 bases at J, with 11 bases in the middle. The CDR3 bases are TGTGCCAGCAGGGCCCCTACGGACTATGGCTACACCTTC. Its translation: CASRAPTDYGYTF. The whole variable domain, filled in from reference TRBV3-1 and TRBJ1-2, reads DTAVSQTPKYLVTQMGNDKSIKCEQNLGHDTMYWYKQDSKKFLKIMFSYNNKELIINETVPNRFSPKSPDKAHLNLHINSLELGDSAVYFCASRAPTDYGYTFGSGTRLTVV.

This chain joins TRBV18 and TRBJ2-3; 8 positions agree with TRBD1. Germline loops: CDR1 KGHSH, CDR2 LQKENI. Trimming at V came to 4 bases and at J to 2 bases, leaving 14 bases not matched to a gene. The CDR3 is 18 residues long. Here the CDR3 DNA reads TGTGCCAGCTCACTAACGCTTCCGGGACAGGACAACACAGATACGCAGTATTTT. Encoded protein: CASSLTLPGQDNTDTQYF.

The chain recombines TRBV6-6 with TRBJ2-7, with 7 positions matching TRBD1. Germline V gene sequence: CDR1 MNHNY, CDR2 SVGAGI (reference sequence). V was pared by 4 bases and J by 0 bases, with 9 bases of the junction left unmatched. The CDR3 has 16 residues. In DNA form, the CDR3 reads TGTGCCAGCAGTTCTCTAGGGGGCCTGCCCTCCTACGAGCAGTACTTC. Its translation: CASSSLGGLPSYEQYF.

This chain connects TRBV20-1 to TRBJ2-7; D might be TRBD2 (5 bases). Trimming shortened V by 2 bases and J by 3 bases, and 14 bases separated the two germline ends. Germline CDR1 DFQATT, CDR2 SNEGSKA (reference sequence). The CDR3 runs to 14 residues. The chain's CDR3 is CSARTVSGSYEQYF. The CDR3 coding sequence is TGCAGTGCTAGAACGGTGTCGGGAAGCTACGAGCAGTACTTC.

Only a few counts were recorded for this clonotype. DNA for the CDR3: TGTGCCAGCACCGAGACAGGGGTCGACACTGAAGCTTTCTTT. This encodes CASTETGVDTEAFF. The gene calls are TRBV12-3 or TRBV12-4 and TRBJ1-1; TRBD1 aligns across 8 bases. Losses at the gene ends were 7 bases for V and 3 bases for J; bases not matched to a gene: 7. This CDR3 region has 14 residues.

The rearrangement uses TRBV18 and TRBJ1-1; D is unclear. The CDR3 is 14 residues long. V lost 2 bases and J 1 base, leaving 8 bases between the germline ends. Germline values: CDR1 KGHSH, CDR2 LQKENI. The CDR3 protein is CASSPSSTNTEAFF. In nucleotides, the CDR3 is TGTGCCAGCTCACCATCTTCAACGAACACTGAAGCTTTCTTT.

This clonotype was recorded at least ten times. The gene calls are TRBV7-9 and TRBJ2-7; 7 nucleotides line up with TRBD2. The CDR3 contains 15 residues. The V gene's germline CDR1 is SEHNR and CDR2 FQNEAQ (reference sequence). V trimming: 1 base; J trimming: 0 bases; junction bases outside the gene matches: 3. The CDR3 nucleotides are TGTGCCAGCAGCTTAGAGGCTAGCGGCTCCTACGAGCAGTACTTC. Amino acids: CASSLEASGSYEQYF.

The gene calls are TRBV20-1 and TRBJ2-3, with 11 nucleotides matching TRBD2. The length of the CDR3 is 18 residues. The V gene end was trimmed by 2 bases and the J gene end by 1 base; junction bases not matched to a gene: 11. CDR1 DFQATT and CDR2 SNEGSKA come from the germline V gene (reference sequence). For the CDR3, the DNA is TGCAGTGCTAGATTTCCTCTAGCGGGAGGTTATGGCACAGATACGCAGTATTTT. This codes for CSARFPLAGGYGTDTQYF.

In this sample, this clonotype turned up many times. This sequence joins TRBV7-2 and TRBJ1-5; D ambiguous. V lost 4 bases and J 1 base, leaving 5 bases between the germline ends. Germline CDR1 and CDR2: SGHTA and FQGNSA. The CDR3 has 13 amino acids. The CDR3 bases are TGTGCCAGCAGCTACCGAAGCAATCAGCCCCAGCATTTT. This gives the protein CASSYRSNQPQHF.

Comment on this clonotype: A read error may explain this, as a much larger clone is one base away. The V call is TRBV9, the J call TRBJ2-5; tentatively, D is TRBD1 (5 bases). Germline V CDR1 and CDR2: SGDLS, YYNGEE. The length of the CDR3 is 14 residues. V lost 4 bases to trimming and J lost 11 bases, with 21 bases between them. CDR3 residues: CASSPDSGENGQYF. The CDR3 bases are TGTGCCAGCAGCCCCGACAGTGGAGAGAACGGGCAGTACTTC.